This T cell receptor beta chain was sequenced in a study of blood T cell repertoires in COVID-19. Study overall: T cells, B-cell-depleted T cells, or PBMCs supplied cDNA or gDNA.

Per germline, CDR1 SGDLS and CDR2 YYNGEE. The CDR3 length is 15 residues. V was clipped by 1 base and J by 2 bases; unmatched bases: 4. Assay used: immunoSEQ multiplex PCR; TCRdb lists only in-frame clones, some missing. The data show roughly 35,000 clones, with approximately 90% seen just once and approximately 20% held by the top ten. Sequenced material: peripheral blood. This chain links TRBV9 with TRBJ2-5, with 8 bases fitting TRBD2. The receptor was derived from a man between 65 and 85 years old with acute or convalescent COVID-19. CDR3 sequence reads: CASSVMSGRQETQYF. Written as DNA, the CDR3 is TGTGCCAGCAGCGTAATGAGCGGGAGACAAGAGACCCAGTACTTC.